These T cell receptor beta chains were read from a single sample in a study of T cell repertoires in cytomegalovirus infection. These receptors' antigens are unknown. MiXCR, applied by TCRdb to the reads, yields one record per CDR3 protein. The sample yields more than 95,000 distinct CDR3 sequences, roughly 32% seen once. The sequences come from CD8+ T cells from cultured PBMCs, collected from culture after CMV antigen stimulation. Receptor source: a human donor in good health (CMV status not recorded). Some clones in this sample may be carry-over from other donors' samples. The CDR3 runs from the conserved cysteine through the conserved F or W.

v_gene: TRBV11-2; j_gene: TRBJ1-1; CDR3aa: CASSLGGELGENTEAFF
v_gene: TRBV6-2/TRBV6-3; j_gene: TRBJ2-2; CDR3aa: CASSPHQGPNTGELFF
v_gene: TRBV11-2; j_gene: TRBJ2-7; CDR3aa: CASSFVTSGFSYEQYF
v_gene: TRBV12-3/TRBV12-4; j_gene: TRBJ1-6; CDR3aa: CASSPSLVRSYNSPLHF
v_gene: TRBV19; j_gene: TRBJ2-1; CDR3aa: CASSIAGSSYNEQFF
v_gene: TRBV25-1; j_gene: TRBJ2-1; CDR3aa: CASKQDYYNEQFF
v_gene: TRBV6-2/TRBV6-3; j_gene: TRBJ1-5; CDR3aa: CASSYLPGHSNQPQHF
v_gene: TRBV5-6; j_gene: TRBJ2-7; CDR3aa: CASSLDGTYFSSYEQYF
v_gene: TRBV27; j_gene: TRBJ1-6; CDR3aa: CASSSLGSYNSPLHF
v_gene: TRBV7-9; j_gene: TRBJ2-2; CDR3aa: CASSLLGHRLNTGELFF
v_gene: TRBV7-6; j_gene: TRBJ2-4; CDR3aa: CASSPGTGGLWGAKNIQYF
v_gene: TRBV2; j_gene: TRBJ1-1; CDR3aa: CASSGGQGAWNTEAFF
v_gene: TRBV7-2; j_gene: TRBJ1-2; CDR3aa: CASSRGTDTNYGYTF
v_gene: TRBV25-1; j_gene: TRBJ1-1; CDR3aa: CASLQGPTTFF
v_gene: TRBV7-8; j_gene: TRBJ2-2; CDR3aa: CASSLGVLGDTGELFF
v_gene: TRBV7-8; j_gene: TRBJ2-7; CDR3aa: CASSSYRGDMGEQYF
v_gene: TRBV6-5; j_gene: TRBJ2-4; CDR3aa: CASSYGMGQGEAKNIQYF
v_gene: TRBV6-2/TRBV6-3; j_gene: TRBJ1-5; CDR3aa: CAIGAGGNQPQHF
v_gene: TRBV28; j_gene: TRBJ1-2; CDR3aa: CASSRTLGGDYGYTF
v_gene: TRBV6-2/TRBV6-3; j_gene: TRBJ2-5; CDR3aa: CASSYLGTGETQYF
v_gene: TRBV27; j_gene: TRBJ1-2; CDR3aa: CASSLLGGGDYGYTF
v_gene: TRBV5-6; j_gene: TRBJ1-6; CDR3aa: CASSLGQGVGSPLHF
v_gene: TRBV4-1; j_gene: TRBJ2-2; CDR3aa: CASAGQLNTGELFF
v_gene: TRBV6-6; j_gene: TRBJ1-6; CDR3aa: CASSYPGTANSPLHF
v_gene: TRBV6-1; j_gene: TRBJ1-1; CDR3aa: CASSQWDSNTEAFF
v_gene: TRBV7-8; j_gene: TRBJ2-7; CDR3aa: CASSNRDIFYEQYF
v_gene: TRBV6-5; j_gene: TRBJ2-6; CDR3aa: CASSSTGTGANVLTF
v_gene: TRBV28; j_gene: TRBJ2-7; CDR3aa: CASQGKNSYEQYF
v_gene: TRBV19; j_gene: TRBJ1-1; CDR3aa: CASSVRQGGHTEAFF
v_gene: TRBV28; j_gene: TRBJ1-6; CDR3aa: CASSLLPRRTKVSPLHF
v_gene: TRBV3-1; j_gene: TRBJ1-5; CDR3aa: CASSHSNQPQHF
v_gene: TRBV27; j_gene: TRBJ1-2; CDR3aa: CASSPRGQGYTF
v_gene: TRBV27; j_gene: TRBJ2-2; CDR3aa: CASSGELTGNTGELFF
v_gene: TRBV5-4; j_gene: TRBJ2-1; CDR3aa: CASSEGQGAAYNEQFF
v_gene: TRBV5-4; j_gene: TRBJ2-5; CDR3aa: CASSLGSGGLETQYF
v_gene: TRBV27; j_gene: TRBJ1-1; CDR3aa: CASSKGQRNTEAFF
v_gene: TRBV11-2; j_gene: TRBJ2-1; CDR3aa: CASSLYRAPPNNEQFF
v_gene: TRBV27; j_gene: TRBJ2-3; CDR3aa: CASRAGGPDTQYF
v_gene: TRBV11-2; j_gene: TRBJ2-3; CDR3aa: CASDNPRDRGTDTQYF
v_gene: TRBV4-1; j_gene: TRBJ1-5; CDR3aa: CASSDGQGSNQPQHF
v_gene: TRBV7-8; j_gene: TRBJ1-5; CDR3aa: CASSLGTGASHNQPQHF
v_gene: TRBV11-2; j_gene: TRBJ2-2; CDR3aa: CASSPGRGNTYTGELFF
v_gene: TRBV27; j_gene: TRBJ2-5; CDR3aa: CASSLTPPPKTGETQYF
v_gene: TRBV28; j_gene: TRBJ2-1; CDR3aa: CASSFIRGDEQFF
v_gene: TRBV29-1; j_gene: TRBJ2-5; CDR3aa: CSLRSGEETQYF
v_gene: TRBV7-9; j_gene: TRBJ2-5; CDR3aa: CASSVGLAGAIQETQYF
v_gene: TRBV7-8; j_gene: TRBJ2-7; CDR3aa: CASSGTGGLYEQYF
v_gene: TRBV12-3/TRBV12-4; j_gene: TRBJ2-1; CDR3aa: CASSPTGTGVNYEQFF
v_gene: TRBV11-1; j_gene: TRBJ1-4; CDR3aa: CASSALGQGGEKLFF
v_gene: TRBV6-5; j_gene: TRBJ2-7; CDR3aa: CASRNRRGYEQYF
v_gene: TRBV19; j_gene: TRBJ1-5; CDR3aa: CASSEQGLNQPQHF
v_gene: TRBV27; j_gene: TRBJ2-1; CDR3aa: CASSFSLTGSNEQFF
v_gene: TRBV7-6; j_gene: TRBJ2-2; CDR3aa: CASSLLPGTGELFF
v_gene: TRBV7-3; j_gene: TRBJ2-3; CDR3aa: CASSFPRSTGSGTDTQYF
v_gene: TRBV6-8; j_gene: TRBJ1-2; CDR3aa: CASRRQLPGPYGYTF